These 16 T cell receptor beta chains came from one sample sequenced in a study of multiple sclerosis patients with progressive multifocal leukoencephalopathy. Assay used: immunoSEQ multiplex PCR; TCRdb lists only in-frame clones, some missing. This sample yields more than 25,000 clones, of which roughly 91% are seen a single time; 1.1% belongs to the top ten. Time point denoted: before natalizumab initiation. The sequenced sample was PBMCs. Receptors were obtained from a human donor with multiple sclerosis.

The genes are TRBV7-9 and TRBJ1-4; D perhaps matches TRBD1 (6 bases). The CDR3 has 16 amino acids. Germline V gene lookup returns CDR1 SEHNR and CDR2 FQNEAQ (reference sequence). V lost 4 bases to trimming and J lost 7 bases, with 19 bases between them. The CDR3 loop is CASSYPGQSGGEKLFF. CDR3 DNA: TGTGCCAGCAGCTATCCCGGACAGTCCGGGGGTGAAAAACTGTTTTTT. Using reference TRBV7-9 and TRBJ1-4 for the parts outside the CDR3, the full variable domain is DTGVSQNPRHKITKRGQNVTFRCDPISEHNRLYWYRQTLGQGPEFLTYFQNEAQLEKSRLLSDRFSAERPKGSFSTLEIQRTEQGDSAMYLCASSYPGQSGGEKLFFGSGTQLSVL.

The CDR3, as DNA: TGTGCCAGCAGCTTAACGGGGGCCCGAGAAGATACGCAGTATTTT. It translates to CASSLTGAREDTQYF. The V and J genes are TRBV7-9 and TRBJ2-3; either TRBD1 or TRBD2 may fit D (6 bases each). Germline V gene data show CDR1 as SEHNR and CDR2 as FQNEAQ (reference sequence). CDR3 length: 15 residues. Trimming took off 2 bases at V and 5 bases at J, with 14 bases between the two ends.

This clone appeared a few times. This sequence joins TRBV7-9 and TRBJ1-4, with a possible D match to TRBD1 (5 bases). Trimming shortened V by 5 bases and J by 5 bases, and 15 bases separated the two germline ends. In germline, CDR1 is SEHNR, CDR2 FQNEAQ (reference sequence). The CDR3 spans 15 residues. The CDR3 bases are TGTGCCAGCAGCCCTGGGGGGGTGCTGAATGAAAAACTGTTTTTT. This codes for CASSPGGVLNEKLFF.

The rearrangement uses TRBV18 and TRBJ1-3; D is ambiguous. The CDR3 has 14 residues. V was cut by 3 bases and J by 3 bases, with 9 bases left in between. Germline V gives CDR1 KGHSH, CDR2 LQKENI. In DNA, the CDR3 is TGTGCCAGCTCACCCGCCGGAAGTGGAAACACCATATATTTT. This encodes CASSPAGSGNTIYF.

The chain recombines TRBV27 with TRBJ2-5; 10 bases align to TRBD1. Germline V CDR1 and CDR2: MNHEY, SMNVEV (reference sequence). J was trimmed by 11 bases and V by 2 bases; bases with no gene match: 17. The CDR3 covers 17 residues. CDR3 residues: CASSLEGMGTGVLGQYF. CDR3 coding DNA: TGTGCCAGCAGTTTAGAGGGAATGGGGACAGGGGTTCTCGGGCAGTACTTC.

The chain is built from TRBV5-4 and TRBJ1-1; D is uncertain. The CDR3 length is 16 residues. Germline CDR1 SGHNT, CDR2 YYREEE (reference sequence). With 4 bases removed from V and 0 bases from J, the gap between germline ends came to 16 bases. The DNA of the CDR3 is TGTGCCAGCAGCCCCTTACCTCTAAACATGAACACTGAAGCTTTCTTT. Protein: CASSPLPLNMNTEAFF.

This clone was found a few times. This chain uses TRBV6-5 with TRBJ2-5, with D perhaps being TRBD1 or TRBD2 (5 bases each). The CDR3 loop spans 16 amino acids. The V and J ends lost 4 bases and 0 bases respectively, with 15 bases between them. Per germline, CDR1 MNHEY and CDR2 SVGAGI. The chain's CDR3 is CASSSPGTTNQETQYF. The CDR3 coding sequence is TGTGCCAGCAGTTCCCCCGGGACGACGAACCAAGAGACCCAGTACTTC.

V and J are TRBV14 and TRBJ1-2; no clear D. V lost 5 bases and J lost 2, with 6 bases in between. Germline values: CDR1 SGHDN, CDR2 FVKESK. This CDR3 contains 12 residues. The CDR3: CASSSENYGYTF. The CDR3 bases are TGTGCCAGCAGCTCAGAAAACTATGGCTACACCTTC.

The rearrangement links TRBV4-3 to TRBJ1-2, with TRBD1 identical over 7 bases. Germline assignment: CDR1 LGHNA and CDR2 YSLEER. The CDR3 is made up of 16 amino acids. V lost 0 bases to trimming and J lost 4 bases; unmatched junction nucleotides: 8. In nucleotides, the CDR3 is TGCGCCAGCAGCCAAGATTTGTCCCGGACAGGCTATGGCTACACCTTC. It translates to CASSQDLSRTGYGYTF.

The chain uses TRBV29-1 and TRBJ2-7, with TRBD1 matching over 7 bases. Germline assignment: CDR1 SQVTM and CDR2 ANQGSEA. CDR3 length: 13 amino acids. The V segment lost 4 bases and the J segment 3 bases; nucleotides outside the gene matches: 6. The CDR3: CSVATGENYEQYF. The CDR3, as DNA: TGCAGCGTTGCTACAGGGGAGAACTACGAGCAGTACTTC.

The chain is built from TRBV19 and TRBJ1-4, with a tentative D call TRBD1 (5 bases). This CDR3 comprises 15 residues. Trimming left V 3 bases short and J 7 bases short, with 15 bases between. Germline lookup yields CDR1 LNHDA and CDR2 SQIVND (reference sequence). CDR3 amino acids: CASSIGGVDIEKLFF. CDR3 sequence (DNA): TGTGCCAGTAGTATCGGGGGGGTCGATATTGAAAAACTGTTTTTT. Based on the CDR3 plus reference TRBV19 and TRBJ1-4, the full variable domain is DGGITQSPKYLFRKEGQNVTLSCEQNLNHDAMYWYRQDPGQGLRLIYYSQIVNDFQKGDIAEGYSVSREKKESFPLTVTSAQKNPTAFYLCASSIGGVDIEKLFFGSGTQLSVL.

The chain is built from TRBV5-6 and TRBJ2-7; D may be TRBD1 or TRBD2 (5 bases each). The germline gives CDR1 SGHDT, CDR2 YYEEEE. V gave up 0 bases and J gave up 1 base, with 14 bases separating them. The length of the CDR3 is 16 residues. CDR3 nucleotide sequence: TGTGCCAGCAGCTTGGCCGGGGCAGAACCTTCCTACGAGCAGTACTTC. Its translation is CASSLAGAEPSYEQYF.

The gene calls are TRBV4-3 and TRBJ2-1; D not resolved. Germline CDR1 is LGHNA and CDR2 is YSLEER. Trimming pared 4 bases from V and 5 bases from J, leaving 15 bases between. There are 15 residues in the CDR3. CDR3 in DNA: TGCGCCAGCAGCCCCACTCCCAAAGAAAACAATGAGCAGTTCTTC. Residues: CASSPTPKENNEQFF.

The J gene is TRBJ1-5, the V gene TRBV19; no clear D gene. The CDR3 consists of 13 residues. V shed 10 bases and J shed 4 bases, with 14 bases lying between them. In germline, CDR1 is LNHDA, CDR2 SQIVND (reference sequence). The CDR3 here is CATTESRNQPQHF. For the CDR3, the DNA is TGTGCCACAACCGAATCTAGAAATCAGCCCCAGCATTTT. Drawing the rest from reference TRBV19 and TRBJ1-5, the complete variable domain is DGGITQSPKYLFRKEGQNVTLSCEQNLNHDAMYWYRQDPGQGLRLIYYSQIVNDFQKGDIAEGYSVSREKKESFPLTVTSAQKNPTAFYLCATTESRNQPQHFGDGTRLSIL.

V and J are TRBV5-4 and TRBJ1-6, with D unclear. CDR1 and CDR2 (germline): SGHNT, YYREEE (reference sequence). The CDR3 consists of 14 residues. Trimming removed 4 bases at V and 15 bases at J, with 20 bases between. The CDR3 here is CASSLLGTKRDLHF. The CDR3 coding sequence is TGTGCCAGCAGCCTGTTGGGCACAAAGCGGGACCTCCACTTT.

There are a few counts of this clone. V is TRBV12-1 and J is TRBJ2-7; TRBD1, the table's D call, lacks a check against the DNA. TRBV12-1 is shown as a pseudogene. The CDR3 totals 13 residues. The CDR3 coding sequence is TGTGCCAGCAGCCGCATTGGGGGCTTGAAGCAGTACTTC. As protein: CASSRIGGLKQYF.